Presented here are 15 T cell receptor beta chains from one specimen sequenced in a study of breast tumors, draining lymph nodes, adjacent tissues. Axillary draining lymph nodes of breast cancer patients supplied the node samples. TCRdb reprocessed the multiplex PCR reads via MiXCR and lists one record per CDR3 protein. Of approximately 90,000 distinct CDR3 sequences listed, 25% to 35% are singletons. Material: axillary lymph node tissue. The receptor source for this set is a female donor with breast cancer. Some clones in this sample may be carry-over from other donors' samples.

The gene calls are TRBV7-2 and TRBJ2-5; possible D gene TRBD1, 5 bases. The CDR3 is 13 amino acids. The V end was cut by 8 bases, the J end by 7 bases, with 17 bases between. Germline CDR1 reads SGHTA; CDR2 reads FQGNSA. CDR3 nucleotides: TGTGCCAGCGGCTCAGGGCCTAAAGGGACCCAGTACTTC. As protein: CASGSGPKGTQYF.

In this sample, this clonotype turned up many times. The chain employs TRBV19 and TRBJ2-5; either TRBD1 or TRBD2 may fit D (5 bases each). Germline CDR1 reads LNHDA; CDR2 reads SQIVND (reference sequence). Between the trimmed V and J ends, which lost 4 bases and 4 bases, there was a span of 13 bases. The CDR3 consists of 14 residues. CDR3 in amino acids: CASSTPGRPETQYF. The CDR3 nucleotides read TGTGCCAGTAGTACCCCGGGACGTCCAGAGACCCAGTACTTC.

This clonotype came up many times. The chain combines TRBV7-9 with TRBJ2-2; D not resolved. The ends were cut back, 1 base at V and 3 bases at J, with 3 bases in the middle. CDR3 length: 13 residues. Germline lookup yields CDR1 SEHNR and CDR2 FQNEAQ (reference sequence). The CDR3 sequence: CASSLGDTGELFF. Here the CDR3 DNA reads TGTGCCAGCAGCTTAGGGGACACCGGGGAGCTGTTTTTT.

Regarding this clonotype: Mismatch with germline at one junction end may stem from a read error. The J gene is TRBJ1-1, the V gene TRBV7-3; D is perhaps TRBD1 (6 bases). Germline V lookup: CDR1 SGHTA, CDR2 FQGTGA. This CDR3 contains 15 residues. The CDR3 spells CASSLGRQGSTESFF. CDR3 nucleotide sequence: TGTGCCAGCAGCTTAGGTAGGCAGGGGAGCACTGAATCTTTCTTT.

This clonotype was counted a single time. The gene calls are TRBV5-1 and TRBJ1-6, with 11 positions matching TRBD1. With 4 bases clipped from V and 9 bases from J, the junction kept 6 bases outside the gene matches. From germline, CDR1 is SGHRS and CDR2 YFSETQ. The CDR3 is 15 amino acids. This CDR3 is CASSGRTGGFSPLHF. Here the CDR3 DNA reads TGCGCCAGCAGCGGTCGGACAGGGGGCTTTTCACCCCTCCACTTT. Combining the CDR3 with reference TRBV5-1 and TRBJ1-6 gives the whole variable domain KAGVTQTPRYLIKTRGQQVTLSCSPISGHRSVSWYQQTPGQGLQFLFEYFSETQRNKGNFPGRFSGRQFSNSRSEMNVSTLELGDSALYLCASSGRTGGFSPLHFGNGTRLTVT.

This clonotype was observed at least ten times. V and J are TRBV7-2 and TRBJ2-1; perhaps TRBD1 as D (5 bases). Germline V gene lookup returns CDR1 SGHTA and CDR2 FQGNSA. Trimming stripped 6 bases from V and 10 bases from J, with 16 bases between. This CDR3 is 13 amino acids long. CDR3 sequence (DNA): TGTGCCAGCAGTCCCCCAGGGCCTTCCGAGCAGTTCTTC. Protein: CASSPPGPSEQFF.

The J gene is TRBJ2-3, the V gene TRBV20-1; 10 bases align to TRBD2. The germline gives CDR1 DFQATT, CDR2 SNEGSKA (reference sequence). This CDR3 region has 20 residues. The V and J ends lost 1 base and 5 bases, in that order; junction bases with no gene match: 21. CDR3: CSARGAPAEGLAGAGDTQYF. The CDR3 nucleotides read TGCAGTGCTAGAGGCGCGCCGGCTGAGGGCCTAGCGGGAGCGGGAGATACGCAGTATTTT.

For this clonotype: A single base separates this from a much larger clone, so it may be a read error. J is TRBJ2-5 and V is TRBV6-5; D is uncertain. This CDR3 is built from 13 residues. Per the germline V gene, CDR1 is MNHEY and CDR2 is SVGAGI. V lost 8 bases and J lost 5, with 15 bases in between. The CDR3 DNA follows: TGTGCCAGCTTCCTGTTTCCCGGGGAGACCCAGTACTTC. Translation gives CASFLFPGETQYF.

This clonotype was recorded a few times. This may stem from a read error, because a much larger clone lies one nucleotide away. The chain uses TRBV11-1 and TRBJ2-2; 8 bases map to TRBD2. The V and J ends lost 5 bases and 5 bases, in that order; junction bases with no gene match: 7. Germline V gene lookup returns CDR1 SGHAT and CDR2 FQDESV (reference sequence). The CDR3 contains 15 residues. The CDR3 loop is CASSETSGTTGELFF. Here the CDR3 DNA reads TGTGCCAGCAGCGAAACTAGCGGAACTACCGGGGAGCTGTTTTTT.

Many counts were recorded for this clonotype. The gene calls are TRBV4-1 and TRBJ2-7; D possibly corresponds to TRBD2 (7 bases). CDR1 MGHRA and CDR2 YSYEKL come from the germline V gene. The CDR3 has 14 residues. V shed 1 base and J shed 6 bases, with 13 bases lying between them. The CDR3 nucleotides read TGCGCCAGCAGCCAAGGGAGGGGGGGAAGCGAGCAGTACTTC. Translation: CASSQGRGGSEQYF.

Points on this clonotype: Lacking the conserved final phenylalanine or tryptophan, this CDR3 likely reflects a read error. The chain carries TRBV24-1 and TRBJ2-3; 13 bases line up with TRBD2. This CDR3 spans 19 amino acids. Germline V gives CDR1 KGHDR, CDR2 SFDVKD. This CDR3 reads CATSEPLAGGPLGTDTQYS. The DNA for the CDR3 is TGTGCTACCAGTGAACCACTAGCGGGAGGGCCGTTGGGCACAGATACGCAGTATTCT.

For this clonotype: This is likely a read error, given that the CDR3 carries no conserved phenylalanine or tryptophan at its end. The chain links TRBV19 to TRBJ1-2; 7 bases align to TRBD1. This CDR3 is 16 amino acids long. CDR1 and CDR2 (germline): LNHDA, SQIVND (reference sequence). The CDR3 region is CASRPETGYANYDYTS. In DNA, the CDR3 is TGTGCCAGTAGGCCGGAGACAGGGTATGCGAACTATGACTACACCTCC.

This clonotype was recorded many times. It may be a read error: a sequence one base away is much more abundant. The chain combines TRBV9 with TRBJ2-6; 10 bases fit TRBD1. With 4 bases clipped from V and 0 bases from J, the junction kept 7 bases outside the gene matches. The CDR3 runs to 18 residues. Per germline, CDR1 SGDLS and CDR2 YYNGEE. The CDR3 nucleotides are TGTGCCAGCAGCATCGTGGGACAGGGGAACTCTGGGGCCAACGTCCTGACTTTC. The encoded protein is CASSIVGQGNSGANVLTF. The whole variable domain, filled in from reference TRBV9 and TRBJ2-6, reads DSGVTQTPKHLITATGQRVTLRCSPRSGDLSVYWYQQSLDQGLQFLIQYYNGEERAKGNILERFSAQQFPDLHSELNLSSLELGDSALYFCASSIVGQGNSGANVLTFGAGSRLTVL.

This clonotype was counted at least ten times. The chain joins TRBV29-1 to TRBJ1-2, with 8 bases that match TRBD1. The trim removed 5 bases at V and 4 bases at J, leaving 6 bases unmatched. This CDR3 has 13 amino acids. Germline-derived CDR1 and CDR2 are SQVTM and ANQGSEA. The CDR3 spells CSVLQGEGYGYTF. The CDR3 region has the DNA TGCAGCGTTTTACAGGGGGAGGGCTATGGCTACACCTTC.

The table lists this clonotype with many counts. The chain joins TRBV7-3 to TRBJ2-3; 10 nucleotides line up with TRBD1. The CDR3 is 15 amino acids. The germline CDR1 and CDR2 sequences are SGHTA and FQGTGA. The V and J ends lost 5 bases and 5 bases, in that order; junction bases with no gene match: 7. CDR3 coding DNA: TGTGCCAGCAGCGTGACAGGGGGCAGTCAAGATACGCAGTATTTT. Protein sequence: CASSVTGGSQDTQYF.